Below, 29 T cell receptor beta chains from the same sample are listed, as sequenced in a study of post-analysis software for immune sequencing data. Unique-molecular-identifier-tagged TCR beta cDNA libraries were used. TCRdb used MiXCR to reprocess the PCR reads, holding one entry per CDR3 protein. The data contain about 460,000 distinct CDR3 sequences, roughly 45% of them singletons. The study, taken as a whole, reports: Roughly five TRBV segments, including TRBV5-6, TRBV5-1 and TRBV20-1, were more frequent in patients than controls.

The antigens these receptors bind are not known. The sequenced sample consisted of blood. Receptors originate from a girl between 5 and 17 years old with multiple sclerosis.

This clonotype was counted only a few times. The chain has TRBV6-4 and TRBJ1-2; 10 nucleotides align to TRBD1. V lost 6 bases and J lost 2; bases outside the gene matches: 6. The CDR3 loop spans 15 amino acids. Per the germline V gene, CDR1 is MRHNA and CDR2 is SNTAGT. The CDR3 spells CASRPGTGENYGYTF. The DNA of the CDR3 is TGTGCCAGCAGACCCGGGACAGGGGAGAACTATGGCTACACCTTC.

The chain links TRBV20-1 to TRBJ2-1, with 11 bases aligning to TRBD1. Unmatched junction bases numbered 5, after V lost 2 bases and J lost 5 bases. The germline gives CDR1 DFQATT, CDR2 SNEGSKA (reference sequence). The CDR3 is made up of 15 amino acids. The chain's CDR3 is CSARRGTGGHNEQFF. CDR3 DNA sequence: TGCAGTGCTAGAAGGGGGACAGGGGGACACAATGAGCAGTTCTTC.

This clonotype was found a few times. The CDR3 loop is CASSRGTGGPYEQYF. The CDR3 DNA reads TGTGCCAGCAGTAGGGGGACAGGGGGCCCCTACGAGCAGTACTTC. V usage is TRBV27 and J usage is TRBJ2-7; 12 nucleotides line up with TRBD1. Germline CDR1 reads MNHEY; CDR2 reads SMNVEV (reference sequence). The CDR3 spans 15 residues. J lost 2 bases, V lost 5 bases, and 4 bases had no gene match.

This chain uses TRBV14 with TRBJ2-5; D call uncertain. The CDR3 runs to 15 residues. Trimming took off 4 bases at V and 9 bases at J, with 21 bases between the two ends. Germline V CDR1 and CDR2: SGHDN, FVKESK. The CDR3 spells CASSPQRVQLGAQYF. Here the CDR3 DNA reads TGTGCCAGCAGCCCACAAAGGGTTCAACTTGGGGCCCAGTACTTC.

The V gene is TRBV4-2, the J gene TRBJ2-5; D ambiguous. V was clipped by 1 base and J by 4 bases, with 7 bases between them. From germline, CDR1 is LGHNA and CDR2 YNFKEQ. The CDR3 length is 13 residues. The CDR3 nucleotides are TGTGCCAGCAGCCAAGGTGTGGCAGAGACCCAGTACTTC. Residues: CASSQGVAETQYF.

The V call is TRBV29-1, the J call TRBJ2-7; 9 bases agree with TRBD1. Trimming removed 4 bases from V and 0 bases from J; junction bases left unmatched: 1. Germline CDR1 is SQVTM and CDR2 is ANQGSEA. CDR3 length: 13 amino acids. This CDR3 is CSVGQGVSYEQYF. In DNA, the CDR3 is TGCAGCGTTGGACAGGGGGTCTCCTACGAGCAGTACTTC.

The chain uses TRBV4-2 and TRBJ2-1, with TRBD2 identical over 8 bases. The end of the DNA is better explained by TRBJ2-7, so the J call may be wrong. This CDR3 region has 15 residues. Germline CDR1 is LGHNA and CDR2 is YNFKEQ. The chain's CDR3 is CASSQDRTSLVEQYF. Written as DNA, the CDR3 is TGTGCCAGCAGCCAAGATCGGACTAGCCTAGTTGAGCAGTACTTC.

This clonotype was counted a few times. V usage is TRBV7-2 and J usage is TRBJ2-1, with a possible D match to TRBD2 (5 bases). This CDR3 has 14 amino acids. The germline V gene encodes CDR1 SGHTA and CDR2 FQGNSA. V shed 3 bases and J shed 6 bases, with 12 bases lying between them. The CDR3 bases are TGTGCCAGCAGCTTTACTAGAGACGCCAATGAGCAGTTCTTC. Encoded protein: CASSFTRDANEQFF.

This clonotype was counted a few times. The rearrangement joins TRBV12-3 or TRBV12-4 to TRBJ2-7; D may be TRBD1 (6 bases). The CDR3 covers 13 residues. Between the trimmed V and J ends, which lost 6 bases and 0 bases, there was a span of 9 bases. In DNA form, the CDR3 reads TGTGCCAGCAGGCTCAGGGGCTCCTACGAGCAGTACTTC. Its protein is CASRLRGSYEQYF.

The sample holds a few counts of this clonotype. The chain is built from TRBV7-9 and TRBJ2-7; D might be TRBD1 (6 bases). Germline V lookup: CDR1 SEHNR, CDR2 FQNEAQ (reference sequence). The length of the CDR3 is 17 residues. Trimming left V 4 bases short and J 0 bases short, with 19 bases between. CDR3 sequence: CASSWGLRDMNSYEQYF. CDR3 nucleotides: TGTGCCAGCAGCTGGGGCTTACGGGACATGAACTCCTACGAGCAGTACTTC.

This clonotype came up a few times. V gene TRBV7-2 combines with J gene TRBJ1-2, with D perhaps TRBD1 (6 bases). The CDR3 has 16 amino acids. Germline V gene lookup returns CDR1 SGHTA and CDR2 FQGNSA. V was cut by 0 bases and J by 2 bases, with 13 bases left in between. The DNA of the CDR3 is TGTGCCAGCAGCTTAGCAGCTACAGGGCAAAACTATGGCTACACCTTC. It specifies CASSLAATGQNYGYTF.

This clonotype was detected only a few times. The chain uses TRBV9 and TRBJ2-5, with 10 bases matching TRBD2. This CDR3 region has 16 residues. V was pared by 2 bases and J by 5 bases, with 9 bases of the junction left unmatched. From germline, CDR1 is SGDLS and CDR2 YYNGEE. CDR3 in DNA: TGTGCCAGCAGCGTCCAGCCGGGACTAGCGTTTGAGACCCAGTACTTC. Protein: CASSVQPGLAFETQYF.

The V and J genes are TRBV20-1 and TRBJ1-5, with TRBD1 matching over 11 bases. After removal of 5 bases from V and 4 bases from J, the junction contained 10 bases not matched to a gene. Germline loops: CDR1 DFQATT, CDR2 SNEGSKA (reference sequence). CDR3 length equals 16 residues. The CDR3 region has the DNA TGCAGTGCTGAACTTCCCGGGACAGGGGGTAATCAGCCCCAGCATTTT. Protein sequence: CSAELPGTGGNQPQHF.

Only a few counts were recorded for this clonotype. The chain couples TRBV20-1 to TRBJ1-4; D unclear. Germline loops: CDR1 DFQATT, CDR2 SNEGSKA (reference sequence). The CDR3 loop spans 15 amino acids. Trimming stripped 2 bases from V and 1 base from J, with 11 bases between. The CDR3 DNA follows: TGCAGTGCTAGATCCACTTGGGGAACTAATGAAAAACTGTTTTTT. Amino acid sequence: CSARSTWGTNEKLFF.

This clonotype has just a few counts. The rearrangement joins TRBV20-1 to TRBJ1-2, with D perhaps TRBD1 (6 bases). V lost 5 bases to trimming and J lost 8 bases, with 18 bases between them. Per germline, CDR1 DFQATT and CDR2 SNEGSKA (reference sequence). The CDR3 has 13 residues. The CDR3 sequence is CSALQGPMGGYTF. CDR3 DNA sequence: TGCAGTGCTCTACAGGGCCCAATGGGGGGCTACACCTTC.

The CDR3: CASSLVGGGASYNEQFF. Written as DNA, the CDR3 is TGTGCCAGCAGCTTAGTGGGCGGCGGGGCGTCCTACAATGAGCAGTTCTTC. The V gene is TRBV7-2, the J gene TRBJ2-1, with D possibly matching TRBD2 (6 bases). With 1 base removed from V and 1 base from J, the gap between germline ends came to 14 bases. The germline V gene has CDR1 SGHTA and CDR2 FQGNSA. This CDR3 is 17 amino acids long.

This clonotype has only a few counts. This chain connects TRBV20-1 to TRBJ2-7; 8 nucleotides agree with TRBD1. CDR1 DFQATT and CDR2 SNEGSKA come from the germline V gene (reference sequence). CDR3 length: 14 amino acids. Trimming at V came to 5 bases and at J to 2 bases, leaving 8 bases not matched to a gene. The CDR3: CSAGTQGGPYEQYF. The CDR3 DNA reads as TGCAGTGCTGGGACACAGGGGGGACCCTACGAGCAGTACTTC.

This clonotype came up a few times. The chain recombines TRBV7-2 with TRBJ2-3; the match to TRBD1 covers 11 bases. CDR1 and CDR2 (germline): SGHTA, FQGNSA. The junction had 7 bases not matched to a gene; V was cut back by 1 base and J by 7 bases. There are 16 residues in the CDR3. In DNA, the CDR3 is TGTGCCAGCAGCTTAGGGAGGGACAGGGGGATTTATACGCAGTATTTT. Its protein is CASSLGRDRGIYTQYF.

This clonotype was recorded a few times. This chain links TRBV5-6 with TRBJ2-2; D gene uncertain. V was shortened by 4 bases and J by 4 bases, with 11 bases between the two germline ends. CDR3 length equals 14 residues. Germline assignment: CDR1 SGHDT and CDR2 YYEEEE. The CDR3 DNA follows: TGTGCCAGCAGCGATATGAGGTCCACCGGGGAGCTGTTTTTT. This codes for CASSDMRSTGELFF.

The chain uses TRBV7-3 and TRBJ2-1; 13 positions match TRBD2. V was clipped by 5 bases and J by 1 base; unmatched bases: 8. In germline, CDR1 is SGHTA, CDR2 FQGTGA. The CDR3 loop spans 18 amino acids. Here the CDR3 reads CASSPGLAGFESYNEQFF. The DNA of the CDR3 is TGTGCCAGCAGCCCGGGACTAGCGGGATTTGAGTCCTACAATGAGCAGTTCTTC.

V usage is TRBV7-9 and J usage is TRBJ2-5; unclear D gene. V was cut by 2 bases and J by 0 bases, with 22 bases left in between. The V gene's germline CDR1 is SEHNR and CDR2 FQNEAQ (reference sequence). The CDR3 is 19 amino acids. The CDR3 reads CASSLPRQAENRYQETQYF. CDR3 DNA: TGTGCCAGCAGCTTACCTCGCCAGGCAGAAAACCGGTACCAAGAGACCCAGTACTTC.

Remarks on this clonotype: The germline gene is not matched at one end of the junction; a read error may be the cause. The V gene is TRBV20-1, the J gene TRBJ2-3; TRBD1 agrees at 9 bases. This CDR3 has 14 amino acids. The germline CDR1 and CDR2 sequences are DFQATT and SNEGSKA (reference sequence). The CDR3 DNA sequence: TGCAGTGCAAGAGGGACAGGGAGCACAGATACGCAGTATTTT. The encoded protein is CSARGTGSTDTQYF.

The chain carries TRBV27 and TRBJ1-5, with D possibly matching TRBD1 (6 bases). Per germline, CDR1 MNHEY and CDR2 SMNVEV (reference sequence). The CDR3 runs to 13 residues. Trimming pared 6 bases from V and 7 bases from J, leaving 13 bases between. The CDR3 loop reads CASRGDRYQPQHF. CDR3 in DNA: TGTGCCAGCAGGGGCGACAGGTACCAGCCCCAGCATTTT.

The gene calls are TRBV7-3 and TRBJ2-3; unclear D gene. Looked up from germline, CDR1 is SGHTA and CDR2 is FQGTGA. The CDR3 runs to 13 residues. The ends were cut back, 6 bases at V and 2 bases at J, with 9 bases in the middle. CDR3 coding DNA: TGTGCCAGCAGTTTTACAGCCACAGATACGCAGTATTTT. This encodes CASSFTATDTQYF.

The gene calls are TRBV4-3 and TRBJ1-6; TRBD1 agrees at 7 bases. The J segment lost 10 bases and the V segment lost 0 bases, leaving 15 bases of the junction unmatched. CDR1 LGHNA and CDR2 YSLEER come from the germline V gene. The CDR3 length is 18 residues. The CDR3 reads CASSQDSYGGRGGSPLHF. Here the CDR3 DNA reads TGCGCCAGCAGCCAAGATAGTTACGGGGGGCGAGGGGGCTCACCCCTCCACTTT.

The chain combines TRBV12-3 or TRBV12-4 with TRBJ1-3, with D perhaps TRBD1 (6 bases). This CDR3 spans 15 amino acids. Trimming cost V 2 bases and J 1 base, with 9 bases left between them. The CDR3 region has the DNA TGTGCCAGCAGTTTATCGGACAGATCTGGAAACACCATATATTTT. Translating it yields CASSLSDRSGNTIYF.

In its sample, this clonotype was seen a few times. The junction and the germline gene differ at one end; a read error may be behind it. The genes are TRBV7-7 and TRBJ2-5; D is perhaps TRBD1 or TRBD2 (5 bases each). Germline V CDR1 and CDR2: SSHAT, FNYEAQ (reference sequence). The CDR3 is made up of 13 amino acids. The CDR3 here is CASSRDGEETQYF. CDR3 coding DNA: TGTGCTAGCAGCCGGGACGGAGAAGAGACCCAGTACTTC.

The CDR3 sequence: CASRRDSLQYNEQFF. The DNA for the CDR3 is TGTGCCAGCCGACGGGACTCACTCCAATACAATGAGCAGTTCTTC. This sequence joins TRBV27 and TRBJ2-1; TRBD2 is a possible D gene (6 bases). Germline values: CDR1 MNHEY, CDR2 SMNVEV (reference sequence). Trimming removed 8 bases from V and 4 bases from J, with 18 bases in between. The CDR3 is 15 amino acids.

Only a few counts were recorded for this clonotype. V gene TRBV20-1 combines with J gene TRBJ1-2; D not certain. Per the germline V gene, CDR1 is DFQATT and CDR2 is SNEGSKA (reference sequence). Trimming took off 4 bases at V and 0 bases at J, with 6 bases between the two ends. The CDR3 spans 12 residues. The CDR3 sequence: CSATSPNYGYTF. CDR3 nucleotide sequence: TGCAGTGCTACCTCCCCTAACTATGGCTACACCTTC.